These 5 T cell receptor beta chains originate from one sample sequenced in a study of human T cells and chemical hapten exposure. Time point meaning: patch test 2, 6 weeks after DPC sensitization. Treatment specified: therapeutic diphenylcyclopropenone sensitization with weekly scalp DPC. Each CDR3 protein gets one entry after TCRdb re-called the RACE reads with MiXCR. The sample contains tens of thousands of distinct CDR3 sequences, 3% to 4% of which appear only once. The specimen was whole blood, collected in connection with sensitization to the hapten diphenylcyclopropenone (DPC). The receptors derive from a man aged 35-49 years with alopecia areata. Some clones in this sample may be carry-over from other donors' samples.

Ten or more counts support this clonotype. The chain is built from TRBV20-1 and TRBJ2-6; possibly TRBD1 for D (6 bases). The CDR3 runs to 15 residues. V was trimmed by 3 bases and J by 0 bases, leaving 9 bases between them. The germline V gene has CDR1 DFQATT and CDR2 SNEGSKA (reference sequence). The CDR3 sequence: CSASGTFSGANVLTF. CDR3 DNA: TGCAGTGCTAGCGGGACATTCTCTGGGGCCAACGTCCTGACTTTC.

Remarks on this clonotype: Relative to the germline gene, one junction end is altered; a read error may explain this. The V call is TRBV5-1, the J call TRBJ2-7, with D unclear. The CDR3 loop spans 13 amino acids. Germline V lookup: CDR1 SGHRS, CDR2 YFSETQ. CDR3 nucleotides: TGCGCCAGCAGGAGTGGAGACCGTTACGGGCAGTACTTC. Its translation is CASRSGDRYGQYF.

This clonotype was seen a few times. The CDR3 DNA follows: TGCGCCAGCAGCTTGTCCGGGAACGGGCAGTACTTC. This encodes CASSLSGNGQYF. The gene calls are TRBV5-1 and TRBJ2-7; perhaps TRBD2 as D (5 bases). V was clipped by 1 base and J by 9 bases, with 11 bases between them. The CDR3 runs 12 residues. CDR1 and CDR2 from the germline V gene are SGHRS and YFSETQ.

This clonotype was found many times. J is TRBJ2-7 and V is TRBV28; possible D gene TRBD1, 5 bases. Germline lookup yields CDR1 MDHEN and CDR2 SYDVKM. Trimming removed 8 bases from V and 6 bases from J, with 14 bases in between. The CDR3 extends over 12 amino acids. CDR3 protein: CASQGSASEQYF. Written as DNA, the CDR3 is TGTGCCAGCCAGGGCTCCGCCTCCGAGCAGTACTTC.

This clonotype was seen many times. V gene TRBV10-3 combines with J gene TRBJ1-4; no clear D. V shed 2 bases and J shed 4 bases, with 17 bases lying between them. Germline CDR1 ENHRY, CDR2 SYGVKD. The CDR3 has 17 residues. CDR3 nucleotide sequence: TGTGCCATCAGTGAGCTCCCCGGGATCTCCTTTAATGAAAAACTGTTTTTT. Protein product: CAISELPGISFNEKLFF.